The T cell receptor beta chain under discussion was sequenced for a study of T cells in Graves' hyperthyroidism and ophthalmopathy. Amplification targeted TCR beta CDR3 regions from RNA transcripts. A first-round RT-PCR of the TCR CDR3 used the HTBI primer set. From the multiplex PCR reads, TCRdb called clonotypes with MiXCR, one entry per CDR3 protein. The sample lists about 250,000 distinct CDR3 sequences; over 20% were seen once. PBMCs were sourced from more than 9 ml fresh peripheral blood. The V gene lost 0 bases and the J gene lost 7 bases, with 4 bases spanning the gap. Germline V lookup: CDR1 LNHNV, CDR2 YYDKDF (reference sequence). The CDR3 is 12 amino acids. At least ten counts were recorded for this clonotype.

The chain links TRBV15 to TRBJ1-5; D not resolved. Sequencing was done on a sample of blood. The clonotype comes from a woman aged 40 to 49 with Graves' ophthalmopathy. The CDR3 sequence is CATSRDRQPQHF. CDR3 coding DNA: TGTGCCACCAGCAGAGATCGCCAGCCCCAGCATTTT.